This is a list of T cell receptor beta chains from one sample in a study of T-cell reconstitution after alpha-beta-depleted transplantation in children. TCRdb reanalysed the PCR reads using MiXCR and keeps one entry per CDR3 protein. The sample lists 85,000 to 120,000 distinct CDR3 sequences; roughly 7.6% were seen once. The sequencing used PBMCs, collected before TCRalphabeta/CD19-depleted stem cell transplant. Receptors were obtained from a boy aged 2-15 years with acute lymphoblastic leukemia, due to receive a stem cell transplant. Each CDR3 is given with its conserved first and last residue. The D gene is left open where the match is weak. Expanded clones get a size class; other rows say once, few or many, or leave the size out.

clone size	V gene	J gene	D gene	CDR3 protein	CDR3 DNA
.	TRBV7-9	TRBJ2-1	.	CASSPPGSTHSYNEQFF	TGTGCCAGCAGCCCACCGGGTTCGACTCATTCCTACAATGAGCAGTTCTTC
few	TRBV6-1	TRBJ1-2	TRBD1	CASRVDREGYGYTF	TGTGCCAGCAGAGTTGACAGGGAGGGCTATGGCTACACCTTC
few	TRBV20-1	TRBJ1-6	.	CSADLPRGHSPLHF	TGCAGTGCCGACCTTCCCAGGGGCCATTCACCCCTCCACTTT
many	TRBV11-1	TRBJ1-2	TRBD1	CASSSSEKSTGVEVGYTF	TGTGCCAGCAGCTCATCGGAAAAATCTACAGGGGTAGAGGTGGGCTACACCTTC
.	TRBV12-5	TRBJ2-5	TRBD2	CASGSGLAGYQETQYF	TGTGCTAGTGGTTCCGGACTAGCGGGGTACCAAGAGACCCAGTACTTC
few	TRBV12-5	TRBJ1-1	.	CASGLAYLNTEAFF	TGTGCTAGTGGTTTGGCTTATCTCAACACTGAAGCTTTCTTT
few	TRBV28	TRBJ2-5	.	CAGGVVETQYF	TGTGCCGGAGGAGTAGTGGAGACCCAGTACTTC
many	TRBV5-1	TRBJ1-6	.	CASSLMAREGGSPLHF	TGCGCCAGCAGCTTGATGGCCAGGGAAGGAGGTTCACCCCTCCACTTT
few	TRBV2	TRBJ2-1	TRBD1	CASSGTGGHYNEQFF	TGTGCCAGCAGTGGAACAGGGGGCCACTACAATGAGCAGTTCTTC
few	TRBV20-1	TRBJ2-5	TRBD2	CSARGGLAGGPGETQYF	TGCAGTGCTAGAGGAGGACTAGCGGGGGGTCCTGGGGAGACCCAGTACTTC
.	TRBV7-2	TRBJ1-6	TRBD1	CASSPGQGRNSPLHF	TGTGCCAGCAGCCCCGGACAGGGGAGAAATTCACCCCTCCACTTT
.	TRBV6-1	TRBJ1-2	.	CASSEVKTSIYGYTF	TGTGCCAGCAGTGAAGTGAAGACTTCGATTTATGGCTACACCTTC
many	TRBV7-7	TRBJ2-2	.	CASSSTTGESGELFF	TGTGCTAGCAGCTCCACGACCGGGGAGAGCGGGGAGCTGTTTTTT
many	TRBV28	TRBJ2-4	.	CASSPPRNIQYF	TGTGCCAGCAGCCCCCCCCGGAACATTCAGTACTTC
many	TRBV6-4	TRBJ1-1	.	CASSSRAGMNTEAFF	TGTGCCAGCAGTTCTCGGGCAGGCATGAACACTGAAGCTTTCTTT
once	TRBV20-1	TRBJ2-7	TRBD1	CSALPLGTGTYEQYF	TGCAGTGCCCTCCCCCTGGGGACAGGAACCTACGAGCAGTACTTC
.	TRBV12-3/TRBV12-4	TRBJ1-1	.	CASSRDHRDTEAFF	TGTGCCAGCAGTCGAGACCACAGGGACACTGAAGCTTTCTTT
.	TRBV7-8	TRBJ1-4	.	CASSSRPRGAGFFTNEKLFF	TGTGCCAGCAGCTCCCGTCCGCGAGGGGCAGGTTTTTTCACTAATGAAAAACTGTTTTTT
many	TRBV6-2/TRBV6-3	TRBJ2-3	.	CASSSGQDLDTQYF	TGTGCCAGCAGTTCTGGGCAGGACCTGGATACGCAGTATTTT
many	TRBV4-1	TRBJ1-1	TRBD1	CASSPTGAEMNTEAFF	TGCGCCAGCAGCCCGACAGGGGCGGAGATGAACACTGAAGCTTTCTTT
many	TRBV7-8	TRBJ1-1	.	CASSLAAGWANTEAFF	TGTGCCAGCAGCTTAGCCGCGGGTTGGGCGAACACTGAAGCTTTCTTT
few	TRBV20-1	TRBJ1-5	TRBD1	CSARDAGTGEVQPQHF	TGCAGTGCTAGAGATGCCGGGACAGGGGAGGTCCAGCCCCAGCATTTT
few	TRBV6-1	TRBJ1-3	.	CASSEWQAGNTIYF	TGTGCCAGCAGTGAATGGCAGGCCGGAAACACCATATATTTT